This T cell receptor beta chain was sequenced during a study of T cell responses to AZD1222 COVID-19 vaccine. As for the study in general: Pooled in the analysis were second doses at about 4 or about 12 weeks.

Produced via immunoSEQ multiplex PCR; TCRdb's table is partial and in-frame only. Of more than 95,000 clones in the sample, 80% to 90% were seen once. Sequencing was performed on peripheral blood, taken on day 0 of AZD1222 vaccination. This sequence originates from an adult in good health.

CDR3 DNA: TGTGCCAGCAACAGAGGCCTCTATGGCTACACCTTC. Translating gives CASNRGLYGYTF. The chain uses TRBV9 and TRBJ1-2; no clear D. The V end was cut by 6 bases, the J end by 4 bases, with 10 bases between. Germline V lookup: CDR1 SGDLS, CDR2 YYNGEE. The CDR3 extends over 12 amino acids. Full variable domain (rest looked up from reference TRBV9 and TRBJ1-2): DSGVTQTPKHLITATGQRVTLRCSPRSGDLSVYWYQQSLDQGLQFLIQYYNGEERAKGNILERFSAQQFPDLHSELNLSSLELGDSALYFCASNRGLYGYTFGSGTRLTVV.